Here is one T cell receptor (beta chain) with its context. What it binds is unknown. The V end was cut by 1 base, the J end by 6 bases, with 16 bases between. This CDR3 spans 17 amino acids. Per germline, CDR1 SGHTA and CDR2 FQGNSA. This specimen belongs to a study of T cell responses to AZD1222 COVID-19 vaccine. Clones were sequenced by immunoSEQ multiplex PCR, and TCRdb holds only the in-frame ones, with some missing. The sample has 130,000 or so clones, around 85% seen once. General observations from the study: With two AZD1222 doses given, Spike-specific TCR breadth and depth both rose. Among those given AZD1222, only 5 to 7 were seropositive at baseline. In a largely white British group with more females than males, clonal diversity was possibly underestimated.

The chain couples TRBV7-2 to TRBJ1-6; unclear D gene. This sequence was found in an adult who received the MenACWY meningococcal vaccine as a control. This specimen consisted of peripheral blood, obtained 28 days after the second dose of the MenACWY control vaccine. In DNA form, the CDR3 reads TGTGCCAGCAGCTTAGAAAGGCTCTATGGGTTTAATTCACCCCTCCACTTT. It translates to CASSLERLYGFNSPLHF.